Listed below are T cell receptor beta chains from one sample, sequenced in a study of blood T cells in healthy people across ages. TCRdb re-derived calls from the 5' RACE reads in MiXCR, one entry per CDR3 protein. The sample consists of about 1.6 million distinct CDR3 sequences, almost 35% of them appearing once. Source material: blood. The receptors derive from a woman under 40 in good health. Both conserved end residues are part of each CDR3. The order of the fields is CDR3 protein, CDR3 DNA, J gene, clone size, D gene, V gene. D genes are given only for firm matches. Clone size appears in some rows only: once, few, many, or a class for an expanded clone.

CASSLGTGSHEQYF | TGCGCCAGCAGCTTGGGCACAGGGTCCCACGAGCAGTACTTC | TRBJ2-7 | few | NA | TRBV5-1
CASSFRTSGGAELFF | TGTGCCAGCAGCTTCCGGACTAGCGGGGGGGCGGAGCTGTTTTTT | TRBJ2-2 | NA | TRBD2 | TRBV3-1
CASSFGPPSEYNEQFF | TGTGCCAGCAGTTTCGGACCCCCTTCCGAATACAATGAGCAGTTCTTC | TRBJ2-1 | NA | NA | TRBV27
CAISPNVGQGPLHF | TGTGCCATCAGTCCCAACGTGGGCCAGGGACCCCTCCACTTT | TRBJ1-6 | NA | NA | TRBV10-3
CSARDSERGNTYNEQFF | TGCAGTGCTAGAGATTCGGAGCGGGGGAACACCTACAATGAGCAGTTCTTC | TRBJ2-1 | few | TRBD2 | TRBV20-1
CASSQGRPLHF | TGTGCCAGCAGCCAAGGACGACCCCTCCACTTT | TRBJ1-6 | few | NA | TRBV3-1
CASSPWGGRGYGYTF | TGTGCCAGCAGTCCTTGGGGGGGACGTGGCTATGGCTACACCTTC | TRBJ1-2 | few | NA | TRBV12-3/TRBV12-4
CASSPPPDITGELFF | TGCGCCAGCAGCCCCCCTCCTGACATCACCGGGGAGCTGTTTTTT | TRBJ2-2 | few | NA | TRBV4-1
CSAPGGSGDTQYF | TGCAGTGCCCCAGGGGGTAGCGGAGATACGCAGTATTTT | TRBJ2-3 | NA | NA | TRBV20-1
CSARSPRGRAGGEQFF | TGCAGTGCTAGATCTCCCCGCGGGAGGGCCGGAGGTGAGCAGTTCTTC | TRBJ2-1 | NA | TRBD2 | TRBV20-1
CASRPRQNTYEQYF | TGTGCCAGTAGACCCAGACAGAATACCTACGAGCAGTACTTT | TRBJ2-4 | few | NA | TRBV6-1
CASSQDEGPNTEAFF | TGCGCCAGCAGCCAAGATGAGGGGCCCAACACTGAAGCTTTCTTT | TRBJ1-1 | NA | NA | TRBV4-1
CASSSLMVGAAPTSTDTQYF | TGTGCCAGCAGTTCCCTAATGGTCGGGGCGGCACCCACTAGCACAGATACGCAGTATTTT | TRBJ2-3 | few | NA | TRBV27
CASSLGGGFLYEQYF | TGTGCCAGCAGCTTAGGCGGGGGTTTTCTCTACGAGCAGTACTTC | TRBJ2-7 | many | TRBD2 | TRBV7-3